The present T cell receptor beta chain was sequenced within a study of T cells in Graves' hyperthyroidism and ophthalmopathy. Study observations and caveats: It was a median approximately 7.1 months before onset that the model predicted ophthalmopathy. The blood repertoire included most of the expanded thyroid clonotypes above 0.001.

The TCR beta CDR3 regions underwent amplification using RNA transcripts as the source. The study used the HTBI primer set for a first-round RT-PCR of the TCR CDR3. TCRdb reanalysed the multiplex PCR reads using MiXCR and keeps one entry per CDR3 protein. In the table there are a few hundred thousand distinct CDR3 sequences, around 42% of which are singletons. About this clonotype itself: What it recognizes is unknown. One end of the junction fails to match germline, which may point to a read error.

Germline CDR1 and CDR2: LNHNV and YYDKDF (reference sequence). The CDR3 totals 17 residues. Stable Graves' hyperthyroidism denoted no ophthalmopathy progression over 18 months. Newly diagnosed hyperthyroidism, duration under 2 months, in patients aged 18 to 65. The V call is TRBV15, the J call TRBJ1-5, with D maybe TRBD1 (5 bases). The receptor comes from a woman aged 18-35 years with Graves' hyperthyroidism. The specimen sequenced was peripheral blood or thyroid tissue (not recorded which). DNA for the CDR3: TGTGCCACCAGCAGAGATCGGGGGAGCTCCTACAATGAGCCCCAGCATTTT. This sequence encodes CATSRDRGSSYNEPQHF.